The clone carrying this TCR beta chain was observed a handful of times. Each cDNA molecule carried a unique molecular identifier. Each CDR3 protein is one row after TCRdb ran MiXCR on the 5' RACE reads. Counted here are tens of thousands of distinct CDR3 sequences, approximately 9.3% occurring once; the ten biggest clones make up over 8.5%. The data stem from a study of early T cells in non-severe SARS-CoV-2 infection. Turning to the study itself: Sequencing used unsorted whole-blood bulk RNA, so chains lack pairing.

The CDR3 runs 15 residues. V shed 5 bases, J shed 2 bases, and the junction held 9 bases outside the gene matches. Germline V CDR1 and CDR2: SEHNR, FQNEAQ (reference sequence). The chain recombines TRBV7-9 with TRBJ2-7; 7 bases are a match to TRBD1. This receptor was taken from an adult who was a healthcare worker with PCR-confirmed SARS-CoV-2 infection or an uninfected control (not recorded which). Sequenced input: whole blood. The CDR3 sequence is CASSRQGPNTYEQYF. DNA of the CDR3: TGTGCCAGCAGCCGACAGGGCCCAAACACCTACGAGCAGTACTTC.